The TCR beta chain described here comes from a study of T cell responses to AZD1222 COVID-19 vaccine. Assay used: immunoSEQ multiplex PCR; TCRdb lists only in-frame clones, some missing. The repertoire holds about 150,000 clones, with about nine tenths as singletons. Trimming shortened V by 7 bases and J by 1 base, and 16 bases separated the two germline ends. In germline, CDR1 is LNHDA, CDR2 SQIVND (reference sequence). The CDR3 spans 15 residues. The rearrangement links TRBV19 to TRBJ1-1; tentative D call: TRBD1 (5 bases). Sequenced here: peripheral blood, sampled on day 0 of MenACWY control vaccination. This sequence originates from an adult in good health. The CDR3 loop reads CASTSRGWGNTEAFF. CDR3 nucleotide sequence: TGTGCCAGTACTTCTAGGGGCTGGGGGAACACTGAAGCTTTCTTT.